Below are 19 T cell receptor beta chains sequenced from a single sample in a study of chemoradiotherapy in HPV16-positive cancers. Sequencing was performed with immunoSEQ multiplex PCR; in TCRdb, only in-frame clones are kept and a portion is missing. The sample has roughly 4,100 clones, roughly 80% seen once. The specimen was tumor tissue, collected from a patient who underwent chemoradiotherapy. These receptors were obtained from a human donor with HPV-associated anogenital cancer.

V gene TRBV7-2 combines with J gene TRBJ2-5; D tentatively reads TRBD1 or TRBD2 (6 bases each). V lost 1 base to trimming and J lost 4 bases, with 16 bases between them. Germline loops: CDR1 SGHTA, CDR2 FQGNSA. The CDR3 extends over 16 amino acids. The CDR3 region is CASSLVGGRVRETQYF. CDR3 nucleotide sequence: TGTGCCAGCAGCTTAGTGGGGGGCAGGGTGAGAGAGACCCAGTACTTC.

The V gene is TRBV5-4, the J gene TRBJ2-2, with unresolved D. In germline, CDR1 is SGHNT, CDR2 YYREEE (reference sequence). V dropped 4 bases and J dropped 5 bases, with 21 bases sitting between them. The CDR3 contains 17 residues. The DNA of the CDR3 is TGTGCCAGCAGCGCTACCGGGCCCTCAAGTGGGACCGGGGAGCTGTTTTTT. This codes for CASSATGPSSGTGELFF.

The chain uses TRBV7-6 and TRBJ2-5, with D perhaps matching TRBD1 or TRBD2 (6 bases each). The germline V gene has CDR1 SGHVS and CDR2 FNYEAQ. V gave up 5 bases and J gave up 2 bases, with 9 bases separating them. This CDR3 contains 13 residues. CDR3 bases: TGTGCCAGCAGCCGGGGGCGACAAGAGACCCAGTACTTC. Protein sequence: CASSRGRQETQYF.

The V and J genes are TRBV28 and TRBJ1-1; no firm D call. Looked up from germline, CDR1 is MDHEN and CDR2 is SYDVKM. Trimming took off 6 bases at V and 1 base at J, with 9 bases between the two ends. This CDR3 region has 13 residues. The CDR3 reads CASSPYTNTEAFF. The DNA of the CDR3 is TGTGCCAGCAGCCCTTATACGAACACTGAAGCTTTCTTT.

V usage is TRBV7-9 and J usage is TRBJ1-1; 9 bases are a match to TRBD1. CDR3 length: 14 amino acids. V lost 5 bases and J lost 7; bases outside the gene matches: 8. Germline-derived CDR1 and CDR2 are SEHNR and FQNEAQ (reference sequence). CDR3 nucleotide sequence: TGTGCCAGCAGCATAAGTAGGACAGGGGATGAAGCTTTCTTT. Its protein product is CASSISRTGDEAFF.

The rearrangement links TRBV6-5 to TRBJ1-2, with TRBD1 matching 7 bases. The CDR3 has 14 residues. CDR1 MNHEY and CDR2 SVGAGI come from the germline V gene. The trim removed 5 bases at V and 4 bases at J, leaving 7 bases unmatched. The CDR3 sequence is CASSEDRAPYGYTF. The CDR3 DNA follows: TGTGCCAGCAGTGAAGACAGGGCTCCCTATGGCTACACCTTC.

The DNA of the CDR3 is TGTGCCAGCAGCTTGGAAGAGGGCGGAGCAACAGATACGCAGTATTTT. As protein: CASSLEEGGATDTQYF. This chain links TRBV5-6 with TRBJ2-3; perhaps TRBD2 as D (5 bases). V lost 0 bases, J lost 3 bases, and 14 bases lay in between. This CDR3 is 16 amino acids long. Per germline, CDR1 SGHDT and CDR2 YYEEEE.

The chain is built from TRBV6-4 and TRBJ2-1; 11 bases line up with TRBD2. The CDR3 sequence is 15 residues long. The V segment lost 0 bases and the J segment 6 bases; nucleotides outside the gene matches: 1. Germline V gives CDR1 MRHNA, CDR2 SNTAGT. The CDR3: CASSDSSGGANEQFF. The DNA of the CDR3 is TGTGCCAGCAGTGACTCTAGCGGGGGGGCCAATGAGCAGTTCTTC.

The rearrangement links TRBV18 to TRBJ2-7; D may be TRBD1 (6 bases). This CDR3 spans 17 amino acids. In germline, CDR1 is KGHSH, CDR2 LQKENI. V lost 6 bases and J lost 5, with 26 bases in between. The CDR3 here is CASSDIYWGGGFDEQYF. The CDR3 coding sequence is TGTGCCAGCTCGGACATATACTGGGGTGGGGGCTTCGACGAGCAGTACTTC.

This rearrangement joins TRBV19 to TRBJ2-6; TRBD1 agrees at 7 bases. Germline V lookup: CDR1 LNHDA, CDR2 SQIVND (reference sequence). V was pared by 5 bases and J by 1 base, with 5 bases of the junction left unmatched. CDR3 length: 16 residues. The CDR3 spells CASSATGLSGANVLTF. CDR3 coding DNA: TGTGCCAGTAGTGCGACAGGGCTGTCTGGGGCCAACGTCCTGACTTTC.

The chain joins TRBV11-1 to TRBJ2-1; D remains ambiguous. Trimming removed 4 bases at V and 8 bases at J, with 9 bases between. The germline gives CDR1 SGHAT, CDR2 FQDESV (reference sequence). The CDR3 length is 12 residues. The CDR3: CASSSKGYEQFF. CDR3 DNA: TGTGCCAGCAGCTCGAAAGGGTATGAGCAGTTCTTC.

The J gene is TRBJ2-3, the V gene TRBV4-1, with TRBD2 matching over 8 bases. Unmatched junction bases numbered 18, after V lost 2 bases and J lost 2 bases. Germline lookup yields CDR1 MGHRA and CDR2 YSYEKL. This CDR3 has 20 residues. This CDR3 is CASSQRLTGSVAGNTDTQYF. DNA for the CDR3: TGCGCCAGCAGCCAAAGGTTAACAGGGTCGGTAGCGGGAAACACAGATACGCAGTATTTT.

The V and J genes are TRBV27 and TRBJ2-3, with D possibly TRBD1 on 5 matching bases. The CDR3 is made up of 15 amino acids. V was trimmed by 8 bases and J by 0 bases, leaving 15 bases between them. Germline CDR1 and CDR2: MNHEY and SMNVEV (reference sequence). CDR3 nucleotide sequence: TGTGCCAGCTCTCAATTTCAGGGCAGCACAGATACGCAGTATTTT. Encoded protein: CASSQFQGSTDTQYF.

V gene TRBV11-2 combines with J gene TRBJ2-2; 8 bases are a match to TRBD2. CDR1 is SGHAT, CDR2 FQNNGV, per germline. This CDR3 has 15 amino acids. Losses at the gene ends were 3 bases for V and 6 bases for J; bases not matched to a gene: 6. Here the CDR3 reads CASSFLGAGAGELFF. CDR3 bases: TGTGCCAGCAGCTTTTTAGGAGCGGGGGCCGGGGAGCTGTTTTTT.

The chain is built from TRBV27 and TRBJ2-3; 12 nucleotides align to TRBD2. The length of the CDR3 is 16 residues. Germline values: CDR1 MNHEY, CDR2 SMNVEV (reference sequence). V lost 4 bases and J lost 4; bases outside the gene matches: 6. CDR3 coding DNA: TGTGCCAGCAGTTGGACTAGCGGGATTATACCAGATACGCAGTATTTT. Protein sequence: CASSWTSGIIPDTQYF.

The genes are TRBV2 and TRBJ2-6; 7 nucleotides line up with TRBD1. The junction had 10 bases not matched to a gene; V was cut back by 2 bases and J by 0 bases. The CDR3 is 19 amino acids. Germline loops: CDR1 SNHLY, CDR2 FYNNEI. CDR3 bases: TGTGCCAGCAGTGAAATCCCGACAGGGCGGATCTCTGGGGCCAACGTCCTGACTTTC. It yields the protein CASSEIPTGRISGANVLTF. The whole variable domain, filled in from reference TRBV2 and TRBJ2-6, reads EPEVTQTPSHQVTQMGQEVILRCVPISNHLYFYWYRQILGQKVEFLVSFYNNEISEKSEIFDDQFSVERPDGSNFTLKIRSTKLEDSAMYFCASSEIPTGRISGANVLTFGAGSRLTVL.

This rearrangement joins TRBV25-1 to TRBJ1-2, with 8 positions matching TRBD1. CDR3 size: 16 residues. From germline, CDR1 is MGHDK and CDR2 SYGVNS. Trimming cost V 6 bases and J 2 bases; bases outside gene matches: 11. Written as DNA, the CDR3 is TGTGCCAGCAGCGACAAACGACAGGGGCAGAACTATGGCTACACCTTC. It is translated as CASSDKRQGQNYGYTF.

V usage is TRBV9 and J usage is TRBJ2-3; D gene uncertain. The CDR3 spans 13 residues. The V gene lost 1 base and the J gene lost 4 bases, with 7 bases spanning the gap. Per germline, CDR1 SGDLS and CDR2 YYNGEE. The CDR3 nucleotides are TGTGCCAGCAGCGTAATTAGTCCAGATACGCAGTATTTT. Protein sequence: CASSVISPDTQYF.

This clone was seen only a few times. The chain links TRBV4-2 to TRBJ1-6, with a tentative D call TRBD1 (6 bases). V was pared by 0 bases and J by 1 base, with 10 bases between. CDR1 LGHNA and CDR2 YNFKEQ come from the germline V gene. The CDR3 loop spans 17 amino acids. The CDR3 DNA sequence: TGTGCCAGCAGCCAAGAGGGCAGGGGATCCTATAATTCACCCCTCCACTTT. Protein product: CASSQEGRGSYNSPLHF.